These 9 T cell receptor beta chains came from one sample sequenced in a study of T-cell reconstitution after alpha-beta-depleted transplantation in children. During its preparation, the TCRbeta library received unique molecular identifiers. TCRdb recomputed calls from the PCR reads with MiXCR, one row per CDR3 protein. The sample holds 280,000 or so distinct CDR3 sequences, more than 9% seen once. The source was peripheral blood, collected 180 days after TCRalphabeta/CD19-depleted stem cell transplant. The source of these receptors is a male patient aged 2-15 years who had a stem cell transplant for chronic granulomatous disease, so the T cells may come from the graft donor.

This clonotype was seen more than once but under ten times. J is TRBJ2-7 and V is TRBV30; 8 nucleotides agree with TRBD2. The germline V gene encodes CDR1 GTSNPN and CDR2 SVGIG (reference sequence). V lost 5 bases to trimming and J lost 0 bases; unmatched junction nucleotides: 3. The length of the CDR3 is 13 residues. Here the CDR3 reads CAWAGGLSYEQYF. The CDR3 nucleotides read TGTGCCTGGGCGGGAGGTCTCTCCTACGAGCAGTACTTC.

This chain uses TRBV19 with TRBJ2-2; 9 bases are shared with TRBD1. With 5 bases clipped from V and 6 bases from J, the junction kept 7 bases outside the gene matches. This CDR3 has 15 residues. Germline lookup yields CDR1 LNHDA and CDR2 SQIVND (reference sequence). The CDR3 protein is CASSGRTGVAGELFF. CDR3 nucleotide sequence: TGTGCCAGTAGTGGTCGGACAGGGGTTGCCGGGGAGCTGTTTTTT.

This clonotype was seen ten or more times. This chain uses TRBV12-5 with TRBJ1-1, with 11 positions matching TRBD1. This CDR3 spans 14 amino acids. After removal of 6 bases from V and 4 bases from J, the junction contained 4 bases not matched to a gene. CDR1 LGHNT and CDR2 FRNRAP come from the germline V gene. CDR3 sequence: CASGRGTGGTEAFF. CDR3 coding DNA: TGTGCTAGTGGAAGAGGGACAGGGGGCACTGAAGCTTTCTTT.

This clonotype was observed at least ten times. V and J are TRBV7-3 and TRBJ2-7; TRBD1 might be the D (6 bases). With 1 base removed from V and 0 bases from J, the gap between germline ends came to 13 bases. The CDR3 length is 16 residues. CDR1 is SGHTA, CDR2 FQGTGA, per germline. The DNA for the CDR3 is TGTGCCAGCAGCTTAATTGGGGGCCCCCTCTCCTACGAGCAGTACTTC. Translation: CASSLIGGPLSYEQYF. Using reference TRBV7-3 and TRBJ2-7 for the parts outside the CDR3, the full variable domain is GAGVSQTPSNKVTEKGKYVELRCDPISGHTALYWYRQSLGQGPEFLIYFQGTGAADDSGLPNDRFFAVRPEGSVSTLKIQRTERGDSAVYLCASSLIGGPLSYEQYFGPGTRLTVT.

At least ten counts were recorded for this clonotype. V usage is TRBV28 and J usage is TRBJ2-2; D perhaps matches TRBD2 (6 bases). The V gene lost 9 bases and the J gene lost 1 base, with 12 bases spanning the gap. Germline V CDR1 and CDR2: MDHEN, SYDVKM. CDR3 length: 14 amino acids. The CDR3 loop reads CASLGLGNTGELFF. CDR3 bases: TGTGCCAGTTTGGGACTTGGGAACACCGGGGAGCTGTTTTTT. Full variable domain (missing parts from reference TRBV28 and TRBJ2-2): DVKVTQSSRYLVKRTGEKVFLECVQDMDHENMFWYRQDPGLGLRLIYFSYDVKMKEKGDIPEGYSVSREKKERFSLILESASTNQTSMYLCASLGLGNTGELFFGEGSRLTVL.

This clonotype came up many times. The chain is built from TRBV7-9 and TRBJ2-3; 9 bases line up with TRBD1. Germline CDR1 SEHNR, CDR2 FQNEAQ (reference sequence). This CDR3 has 15 amino acids. V lost 3 bases to trimming and J lost 7 bases; unmatched junction nucleotides: 8. The CDR3 coding sequence is TGTGCCAGCAGCTTCCCCGGGACAGGGAATCATACGCAGTATTTT. Its protein is CASSFPGTGNHTQYF.

In its sample, this clonotype was seen many times. The rearrangement joins TRBV2 to TRBJ2-3; D could derive from TRBD1 or TRBD2 (5 bases each). The CDR3 is made up of 15 amino acids. V lost 6 bases to trimming and J lost 2 bases, with 15 bases between them. Germline assignment: CDR1 SNHLY and CDR2 FYNNEI. CDR3 bases: TGTGCCAGCAGCGTAGCCGGGACGGCCACAGATACGCAGTATTTT. Protein product: CASSVAGTATDTQYF.

This clonotype has at least ten counts. The gene calls are TRBV6-5 and TRBJ1-2; TRBD1 matches 9 bases. This CDR3 has 14 residues. The trim removed 2 bases at V and 2 bases at J, leaving 0 bases unmatched. CDR1 MNHEY and CDR2 SVGAGI come from the germline V gene. Written as DNA, the CDR3 is TGTGCCAGCAGTTACGGGACAGGGAACTATGGCTACACCTTC. This encodes CASSYGTGNYGYTF.

The chain recombines TRBV3-1 with TRBJ2-1, with 7 bases aligning to TRBD1. This CDR3 contains 11 residues. Trimming at V came to 5 bases and at J to 11 bases, leaving 3 bases not matched to a gene. Germline V gives CDR1 LGHDT, CDR2 YNNKEL (reference sequence). The CDR3 protein is CASSAQGKQFF. DNA for the CDR3: TGTGCCAGCAGCGCACAGGGGAAGCAGTTCTTC.